The entry below describes one T cell receptor (beta chain). Its antigen is currently not known. Per-nucleotide qualities are absent, and no much larger clonotype sits a single base away. TCRbeta CDR3 regions were amplified from genomic DNA by means of the immunoSEQ Assay, a bias-controlled multiplex PCR. The original pipeline was this. Within the assay, amplification of reference gene primers was used to estimate how many nucleated cells each sample contained. Sequence reads were collapsed and filtered to measure the absolute abundance of every unique TCRbeta CDR3 rearrangement. For each sample, productive Simpson clonality was calculated as the square root of Simpson's diversity index across productive rearrangements. As stored in TCRdb, this immuneACCESS dataset retains in-frame rearrangements with V and J assigned. A fraction of the clones does not appear; measured against another copy, unresolved V genes explain less than half of the discrepancy, and the remainder lacks a known reason. V, J and clone size derive from that table, while D and trimming were established from the DNA sequence. A total of some 59,000 clones appear in this sample, about nine tenths of them only once. The top ten constitute 1.5% to 2% of the sample.

Each collaborating institution followed its own protocols to collect whole blood in K2EDTA tubes. For TCRbeta analysis, collaborators shipped samples as frozen whole blood, isolated PBMCs, or DNA extracted from either of those sample types. Trimming costs V 5 bases and J 8 bases, and their ends lie 18 bases apart. The CDR3 starts with the cysteine, ends with the phenylalanine, and has 15 residues. The entry retains the CDR3 DNA only, 45 bases that are in frame from base 1. CDR1 and CDR2 were assigned from the germline V gene (reference sequence) as SEHNR and FQNEAQ. The data are from a study of blood T cell repertoires in COVID-19 (dated by TCRdb to 2019 to 2021). As for the study more broadly: The collaborator samples originated in the United States, Italy and Spain and spanned the acute and convalescent phases of COVID-19. The prospective study material was composed of cDNA or gDNA derived from T cells, B-cell-depleted T cells, or PBMCs. The dataset comprised deeply sampled blood TCRbeta repertoires from subjects exposed to, actively infected with, or recovered from COVID-19. The repertoires were made available in a free public database intended to serve as a resource for research on the immune response to SARS-CoV-2. The samples were drawn from the first 160 participants of the ongoing ImmuneRACE study and from over 950 subjects provided by 6 global collaborators. A de-identified subject ID, COVID-19 status, age in years and sex were almost always included in the sample metadata. Where available, HLA class I and class II types were taken from metadata supplied by the sample provider and were not determined by assay-based typing. Beyond this particular receptor, the publication reports: Clinical and demographic metadata were provided uncurated, with the amount varying by source and participant.

Here the chain combines TRBV7-9 and TRBJ1-4; a weak D assignment points to TRBD1 (6 bases agree). Specimen: peripheral blood. This receptor was obtained from a man aged 55-75 years with acute or convalescent COVID-19. Here the CDR3 is given as CASSLSGETGEKLFF. In nucleotide form, the sequence is TGTGCCAGCAGCCTCTCAGGGGAGACGGGGGAAAAACTGTTTTTT.